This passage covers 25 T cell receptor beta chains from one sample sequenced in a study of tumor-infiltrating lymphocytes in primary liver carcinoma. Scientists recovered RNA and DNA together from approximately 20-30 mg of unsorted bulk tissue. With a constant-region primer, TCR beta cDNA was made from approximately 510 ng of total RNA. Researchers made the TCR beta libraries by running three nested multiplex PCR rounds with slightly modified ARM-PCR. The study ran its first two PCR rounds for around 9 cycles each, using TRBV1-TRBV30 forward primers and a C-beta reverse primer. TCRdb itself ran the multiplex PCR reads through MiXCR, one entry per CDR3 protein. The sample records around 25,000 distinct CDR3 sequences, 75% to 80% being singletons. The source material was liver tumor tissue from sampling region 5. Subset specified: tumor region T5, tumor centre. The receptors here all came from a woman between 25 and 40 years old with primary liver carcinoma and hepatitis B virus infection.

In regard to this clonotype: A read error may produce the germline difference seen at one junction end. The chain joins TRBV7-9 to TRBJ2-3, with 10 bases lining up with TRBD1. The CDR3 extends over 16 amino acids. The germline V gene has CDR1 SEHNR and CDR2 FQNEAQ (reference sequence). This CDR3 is CASSSRDRGYLDKQYF. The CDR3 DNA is TGTGCCAGTAGCTCACGGGACAGGGGATACTTAGATAAGCAGTATTTT.

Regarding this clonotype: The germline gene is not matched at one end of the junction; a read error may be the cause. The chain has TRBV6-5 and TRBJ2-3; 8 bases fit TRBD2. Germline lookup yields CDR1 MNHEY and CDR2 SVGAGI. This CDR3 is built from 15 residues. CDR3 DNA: TGTGCCAGTAGTCCACTAGCGGTGAGCACAGATACGCGGTATTTT. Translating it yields CASSPLAVSTDTRYF.

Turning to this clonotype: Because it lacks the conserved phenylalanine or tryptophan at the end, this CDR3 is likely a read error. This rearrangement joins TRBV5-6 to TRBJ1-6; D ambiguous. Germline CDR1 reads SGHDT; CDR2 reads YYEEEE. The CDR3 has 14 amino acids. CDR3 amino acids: CTSSLVALGSPLHV. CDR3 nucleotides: TGTACCAGCAGTTTGGTAGCACTGGGATCACCCCTCCACGTT.

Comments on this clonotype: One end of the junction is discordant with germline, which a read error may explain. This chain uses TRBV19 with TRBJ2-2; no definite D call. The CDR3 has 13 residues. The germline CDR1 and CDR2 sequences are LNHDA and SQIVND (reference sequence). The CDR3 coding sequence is TGCGCCAGTACCGCCGACGGGACCGGGGAGCTGTTTTTT. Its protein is CASTADGTGELFF.

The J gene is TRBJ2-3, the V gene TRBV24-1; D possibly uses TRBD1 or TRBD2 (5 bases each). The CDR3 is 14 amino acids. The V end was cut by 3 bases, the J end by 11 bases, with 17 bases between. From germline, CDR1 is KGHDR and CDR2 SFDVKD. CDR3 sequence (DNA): TGTGCCACCAGTGATGCTATTGGGACGGTGGTGCAGTATTTT. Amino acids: CATSDAIGTVVQYF.

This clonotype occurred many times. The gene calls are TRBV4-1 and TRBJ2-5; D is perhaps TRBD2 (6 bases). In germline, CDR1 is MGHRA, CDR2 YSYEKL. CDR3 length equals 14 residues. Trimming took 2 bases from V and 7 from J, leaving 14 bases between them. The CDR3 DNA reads TGCGCCAGCAGCCAACTGGGACTGGCAGGGACCCAGTACTTC. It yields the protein CASSQLGLAGTQYF.

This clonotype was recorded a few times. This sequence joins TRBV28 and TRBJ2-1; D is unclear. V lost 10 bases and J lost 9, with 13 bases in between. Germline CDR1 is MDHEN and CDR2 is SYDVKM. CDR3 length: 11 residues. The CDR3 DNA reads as TGTGCCAACAATTTTTTTGGTGAGCAGTTCTTC. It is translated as CANNFFGEQFF. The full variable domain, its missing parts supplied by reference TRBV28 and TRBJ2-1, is DVKVTQSSRYLVKRTGEKVFLECVQDMDHENMFWYRQDPGLGLRLIYFSYDVKMKEKGDIPEGYSVSREKKERFSLILESASTNQTSMYLCANNFFGEQFFGPGTRLTVL.

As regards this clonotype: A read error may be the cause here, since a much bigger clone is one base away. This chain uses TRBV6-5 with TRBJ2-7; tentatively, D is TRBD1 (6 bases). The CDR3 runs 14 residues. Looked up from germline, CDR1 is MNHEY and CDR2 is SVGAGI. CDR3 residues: CASSYGRGPYEEYF. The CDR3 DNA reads TGTGCCAGCAGTTACGGCAGGGGTCCCTACGAGGAGTACTTC.

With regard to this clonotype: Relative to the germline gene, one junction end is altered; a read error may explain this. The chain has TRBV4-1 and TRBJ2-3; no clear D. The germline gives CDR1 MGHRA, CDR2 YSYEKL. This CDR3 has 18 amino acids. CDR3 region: CASSQLGMVVEDSDTQYF. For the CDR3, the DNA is TGCGCCAGCAGCCAACTGGGCATGGTAGTTGAAGACTCGGATACGCAATATTTT.

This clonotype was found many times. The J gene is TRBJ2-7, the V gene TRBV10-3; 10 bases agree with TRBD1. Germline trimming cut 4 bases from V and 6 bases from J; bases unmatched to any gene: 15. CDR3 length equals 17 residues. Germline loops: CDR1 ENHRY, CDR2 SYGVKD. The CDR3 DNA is TGTGCCATCAGTGCCCTTCCCCCGGGACAGGGGTTTGGCGAGCAGTACTTC. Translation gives CAISALPPGQGFGEQYF.

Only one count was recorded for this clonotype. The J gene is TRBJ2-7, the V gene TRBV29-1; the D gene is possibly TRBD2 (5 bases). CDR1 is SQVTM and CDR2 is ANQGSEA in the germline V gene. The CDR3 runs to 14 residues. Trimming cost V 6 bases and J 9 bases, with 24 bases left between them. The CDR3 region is CSVASRKQDYGQYF. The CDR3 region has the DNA TGCAGCGTAGCCAGTCGGAAGCAAGACTATGGGCAGTACTTC.

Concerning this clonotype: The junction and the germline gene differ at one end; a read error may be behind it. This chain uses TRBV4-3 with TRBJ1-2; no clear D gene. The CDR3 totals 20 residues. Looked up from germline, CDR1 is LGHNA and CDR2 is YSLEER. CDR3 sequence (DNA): TGCGCCAGTAGCCAAGGCAAAGGAAGGGTCAGGACCGCTACTAACTATGGCTACACCTTC. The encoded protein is CASSQGKGRVRTATNYGYTF.

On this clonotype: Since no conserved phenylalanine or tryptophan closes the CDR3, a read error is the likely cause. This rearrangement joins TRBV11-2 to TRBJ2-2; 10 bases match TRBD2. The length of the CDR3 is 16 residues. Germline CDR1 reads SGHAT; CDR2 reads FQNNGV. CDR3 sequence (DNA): TGTGCCAACAGCTCGACACGTAGCGGGAGGTCCGGGGGGCTGTTTTCT. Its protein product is CANSSTRSGRSGGLFS.

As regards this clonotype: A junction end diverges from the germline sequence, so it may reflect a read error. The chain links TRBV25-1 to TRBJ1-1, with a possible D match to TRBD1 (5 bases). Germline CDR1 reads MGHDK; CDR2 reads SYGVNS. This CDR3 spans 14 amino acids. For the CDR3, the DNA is TGTGCCAGCAGTGAATATATTATGGGGCAGCAAGCTTTCTTC. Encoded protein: CASSEYIMGQQAFF.

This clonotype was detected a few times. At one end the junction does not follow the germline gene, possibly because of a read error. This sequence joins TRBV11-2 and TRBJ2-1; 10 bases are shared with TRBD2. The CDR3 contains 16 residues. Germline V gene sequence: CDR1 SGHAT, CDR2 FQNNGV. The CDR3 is CASSTSLAGEYDELFF. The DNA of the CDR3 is TGTGCCAGCAGCACCTCTCTAGCGGGAGAATACGATGAGCTGTTCTTC.

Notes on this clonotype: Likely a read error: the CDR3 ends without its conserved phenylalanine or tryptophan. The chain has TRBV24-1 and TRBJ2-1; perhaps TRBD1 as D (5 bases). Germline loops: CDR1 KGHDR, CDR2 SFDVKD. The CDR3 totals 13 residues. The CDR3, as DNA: TGTGCCACCAGGGACACTTCCTACATTGAGCAGTTCTTA. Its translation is CATRDTSYIEQFL.

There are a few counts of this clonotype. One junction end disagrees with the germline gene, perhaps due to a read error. In nucleotides, the CDR3 is TGTGCCAGCAGCCCAATGGGAGGCCCCACCATCGAGCGGTACTTC. Translation: CASSPMGGPTIERYF. V usage is TRBV7-3 and J usage is TRBJ2-7; tentative D call: TRBD2 (6 bases). CDR1 and CDR2 from the germline V gene are SGHTA and FQGTGA. CDR3 length: 15 amino acids.

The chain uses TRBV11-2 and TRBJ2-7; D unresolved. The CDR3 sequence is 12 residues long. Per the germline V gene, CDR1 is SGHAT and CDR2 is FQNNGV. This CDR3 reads CINSSYDYEQYF. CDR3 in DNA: TGTATCAACAGCTCCTACGACTACGAGCAGTACTTC.

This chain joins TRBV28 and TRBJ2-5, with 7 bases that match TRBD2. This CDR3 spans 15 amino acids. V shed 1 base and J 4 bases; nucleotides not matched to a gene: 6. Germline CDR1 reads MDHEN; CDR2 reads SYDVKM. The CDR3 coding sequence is TGTGCCAGCAGTTTATCGGGAGGAAGGGGAGAGACCCAGTACTTC. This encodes CASSLSGGRGETQYF.

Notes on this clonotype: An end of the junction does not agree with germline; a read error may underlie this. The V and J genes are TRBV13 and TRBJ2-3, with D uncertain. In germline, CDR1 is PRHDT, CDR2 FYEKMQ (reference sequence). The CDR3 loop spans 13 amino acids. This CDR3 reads CTSRSGLTDTQYF. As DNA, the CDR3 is TGTACCAGCAGATCGGGTTTAACAGACACGCAGTATTTT.

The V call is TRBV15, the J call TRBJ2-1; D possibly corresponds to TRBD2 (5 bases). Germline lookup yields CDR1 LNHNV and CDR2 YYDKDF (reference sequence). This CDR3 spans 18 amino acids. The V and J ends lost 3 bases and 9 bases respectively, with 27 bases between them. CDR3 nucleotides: TGTGCCACCAGCAGGGCCCCATCCGGACCCTCTCGGGGTGGTGAGCAGTTCTTC. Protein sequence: CATSRAPSGPSRGGEQFF. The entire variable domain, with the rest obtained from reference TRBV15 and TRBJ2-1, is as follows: DAMVIQNPRYQVTQFGKPVTLSCSQTLNHNVMYWYQQKSSQAPKLLFHYYDKDFNNEADTPDNFQSRRPNTSFCFLDIRSPGLGDTAMYLCATSRAPSGPSRGGEQFFGPGTRLTVL.

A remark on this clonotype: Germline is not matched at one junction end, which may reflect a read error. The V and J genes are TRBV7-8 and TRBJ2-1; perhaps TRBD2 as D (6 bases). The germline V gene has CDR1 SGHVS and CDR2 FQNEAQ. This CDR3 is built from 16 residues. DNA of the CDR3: TGTACCAGCAGCCCCCCTCGTGGCGGAGGGTACAATGAGCAGTTCTTC. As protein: CTSSPPRGGGYNEQFF.

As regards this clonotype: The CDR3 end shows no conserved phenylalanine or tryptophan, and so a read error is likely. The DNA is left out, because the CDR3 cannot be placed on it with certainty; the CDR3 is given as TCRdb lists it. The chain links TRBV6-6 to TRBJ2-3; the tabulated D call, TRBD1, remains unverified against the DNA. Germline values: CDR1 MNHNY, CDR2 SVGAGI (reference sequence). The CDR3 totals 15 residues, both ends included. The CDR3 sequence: CASSYSGQGADTQYI.

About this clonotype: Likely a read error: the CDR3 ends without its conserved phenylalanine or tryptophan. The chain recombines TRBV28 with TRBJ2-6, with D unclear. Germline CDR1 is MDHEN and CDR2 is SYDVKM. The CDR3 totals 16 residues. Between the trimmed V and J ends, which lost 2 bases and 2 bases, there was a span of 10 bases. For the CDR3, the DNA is TGTGCCAGCAGTTTACAGAGTCCCCCTGGGGCCAACGTCCTGACTCTC. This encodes CASSLQSPPGANVLTL.

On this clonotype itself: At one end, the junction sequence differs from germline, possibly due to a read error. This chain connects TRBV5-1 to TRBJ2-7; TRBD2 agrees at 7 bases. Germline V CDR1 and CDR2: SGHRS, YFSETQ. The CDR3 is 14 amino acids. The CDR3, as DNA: TGTGCCAGCCACTTTAGCGGGCGAACCTACGAGCAGTACTTC. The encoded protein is CASHFSGRTYEQYF.